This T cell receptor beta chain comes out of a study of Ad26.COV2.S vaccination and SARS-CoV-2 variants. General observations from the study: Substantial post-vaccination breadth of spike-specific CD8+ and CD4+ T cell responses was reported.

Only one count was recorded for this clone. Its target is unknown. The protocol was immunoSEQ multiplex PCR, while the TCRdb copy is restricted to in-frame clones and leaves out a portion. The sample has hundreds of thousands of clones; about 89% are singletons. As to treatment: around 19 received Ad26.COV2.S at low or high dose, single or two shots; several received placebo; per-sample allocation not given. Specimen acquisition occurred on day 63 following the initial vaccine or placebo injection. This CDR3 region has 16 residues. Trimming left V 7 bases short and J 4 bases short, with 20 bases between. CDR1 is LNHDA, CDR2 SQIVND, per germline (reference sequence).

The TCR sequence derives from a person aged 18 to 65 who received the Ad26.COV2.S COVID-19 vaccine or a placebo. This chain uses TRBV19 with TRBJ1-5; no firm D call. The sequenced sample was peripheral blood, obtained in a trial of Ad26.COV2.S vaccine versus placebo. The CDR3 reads CASNSGKGLSNQPQHF. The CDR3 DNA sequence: TGTGCCAGTAATTCAGGAAAAGGCTTAAGTAATCAGCCCCAGCATTTT.